This is a list of T cell receptor beta chains from one sample in a study of blood T cell repertoires in COVID-19. Method: immunoSEQ multiplex PCR; TCRdb's copy keeps in-frame clones and lacks some. The data contain some 260,000 clones, around 80% of them seen just once; the ten biggest clones take up under 4.5%. The specimen sequenced was PBMCs or T cells enriched from blood (not recorded which). These receptor sequences come from a man aged 25 to 40 with acute COVID-19. Each CDR3 is given with its conserved first and last residue. The D gene is left open where the match is weak. The size entry is marked missing in some rows and otherwise reads once, few, many or a size class.

v_call: TRBV18
j_call: TRBJ1-6
clone_size: NA
d_call: NA
cdr3_aa: CASSPGRGGSNSPLHF
cdr3_nt: TGTGCCAGCTCACCAGGGCGGGGGGGCAGTAATTCACCCCTCCACTTT

v_call: TRBV28
j_call: TRBJ1-5
clone_size: NA
d_call: NA
cdr3_aa: CASLGVMSNQPQHF
cdr3_nt: TGTGCCAGTCTAGGTGTAATGAGCAATCAGCCCCAGCATTTT

v_call: TRBV5-6
j_call: TRBJ2-3
clone_size: few
d_call: TRBD1
cdr3_aa: CARQGISTDTQYF
cdr3_nt: TGTGCCCGACAGGGAATCAGCACAGATACGCAGTATTTT

v_call: TRBV4-1
j_call: TRBJ1-6
clone_size: NA
d_call: NA
cdr3_aa: CASSLTPGNSPLHF
cdr3_nt: TGCGCCAGCAGCCTCACCCCCGGGAATTCACCCCTCCACTTT

v_call: TRBV30
j_call: TRBJ2-3
clone_size: NA
d_call: TRBD2
cdr3_aa: CALKLWTSGDTQYF
cdr3_nt: TGTGCCTTAAAACTTTGGACTAGCGGAGATACGCAGTATTTT

v_call: TRBV6-6
j_call: TRBJ1-4
clone_size: once
d_call: NA
cdr3_aa: CASSYADAKLFF
cdr3_nt: TGTGCCAGCAGTTACGCCGATGCGAAACTGTTTTTT

v_call: TRBV14
j_call: TRBJ2-1
clone_size: NA
d_call: TRBD1
cdr3_aa: CASSQDGTGSPNEQFF
cdr3_nt: TGTGCCAGCAGCCAAGATGGGACAGGGAGTCCCAATGAGCAGTTCTTC

v_call: TRBV11-2
j_call: TRBJ1-3
clone_size: NA
d_call: TRBD1
cdr3_aa: CASSLGQHSSGNTIYF
cdr3_nt: TGTGCCAGCAGCTTGGGACAGCACTCCTCTGGAAACACCATATATTTT

v_call: TRBV27
j_call: TRBJ1-5
clone_size: NA
d_call: TRBD1
cdr3_aa: CASRTLSRGADSNQPQHF
cdr3_nt: TGTGCCAGCAGGACATTAAGCAGGGGGGCTGACAGCAATCAGCCCCAGCATTTT

v_call: TRBV3-1/TRBV3-2
j_call: TRBJ1-2
clone_size: NA
d_call: TRBD1
cdr3_aa: CASSAASTGGAWGYTF
cdr3_nt: TGTGCCAGCAGCGCCGCTTCTACAGGGGGCGCATGGGGCTACACCTTC

v_call: TRBV5-4
j_call: TRBJ2-2
clone_size: NA
d_call: NA
cdr3_aa: CASSWPMNTGELFF
cdr3_nt: TGTGCCAGCAGCTGGCCCATGAACACCGGGGAGCTGTTTTTT

v_call: TRBV6-5
j_call: TRBJ1-5
clone_size: NA
d_call: NA
cdr3_aa: CASSYQGSNQPQHF
cdr3_nt: TGTGCCAGCAGTTACCAGGGTAGCAATCAGCCCCAGCATTTT